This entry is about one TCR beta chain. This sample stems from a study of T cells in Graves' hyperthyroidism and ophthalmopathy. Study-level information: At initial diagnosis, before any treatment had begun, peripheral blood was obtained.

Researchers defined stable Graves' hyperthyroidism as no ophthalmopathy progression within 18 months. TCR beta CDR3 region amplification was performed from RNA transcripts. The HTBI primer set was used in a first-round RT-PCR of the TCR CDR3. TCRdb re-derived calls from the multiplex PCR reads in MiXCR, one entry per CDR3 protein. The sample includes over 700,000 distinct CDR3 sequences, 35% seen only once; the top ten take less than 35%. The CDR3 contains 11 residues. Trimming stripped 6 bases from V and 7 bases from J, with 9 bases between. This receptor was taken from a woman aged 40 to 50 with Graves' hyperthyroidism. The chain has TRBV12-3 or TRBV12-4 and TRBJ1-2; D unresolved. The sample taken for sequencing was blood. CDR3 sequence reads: CASSHAGGYTF. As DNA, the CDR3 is TGTGCCAGCAGCCACGCGGGTGGCTACACCTTC.